The 3 T cell receptor beta chains below come from one sample, sequenced in a study of regulatory T cells in long-lasting Graves disease. Specified time point: newly diagnosed GD, antithyroid drugs for less than 3 months. Construction of the TCR library relied on RNA isolated from PBMCs. For TCR beta, libraries came from iRepertoire HTBI primers and Arm-PCR of CDR3 regions. From the multiplex PCR reads, TCRdb called clonotypes with MiXCR, one entry per CDR3 protein. The data hold a few hundred thousand distinct CDR3 sequences, with roughly 15% observed a single time. The same sample was also used in a study of T cells in Graves' hyperthyroidism and ophthalmopathy.

The sample consisted of peripheral blood mononuclear cells (PBMCs), taken at new diagnosis, from a patient treated with antithyroid drugs. The source is a woman aged 18-30 years with Graves disease.

A few counts support this clonotype. The chain links TRBV5-1 to TRBJ2-6, with a tentative D call TRBD2 (5 bases). CDR1 is SGHRS, CDR2 YFSETQ, per germline. With 8 bases removed from V and 2 bases from J, the gap between germline ends came to 11 bases. CDR3 length: 14 amino acids. CDR3 sequence reads: CASLASTGANVLTF. CDR3 nucleotides: TGCGCCAGTCTAGCATCTACTGGGGCCAACGTCCTGACTTTC. The full variable domain, its missing parts supplied by reference TRBV5-1 and TRBJ2-6, is KAGVTQTPRYLIKTRGQQVTLSCSPISGHRSVSWYQQTPGQGLQFLFEYFSETQRNKGNFPGRFSGRQFSNSRSEMNVSTLELGDSALYLCASLASTGANVLTFGAGSRLTVL.

This sequence joins TRBV9 and TRBJ1-1; 10 nucleotides align to TRBD1. V dropped 0 bases and J dropped 0; count of bases not matched to a gene: 14. Germline lookup yields CDR1 SGDLS and CDR2 YYNGEE. The CDR3 is 20 amino acids. The CDR3 spells CASSVAHLSGTGEMNTEAFF. DNA of the CDR3: TGTGCCAGCAGCGTAGCCCACCTATCCGGGACAGGGGAGATGAACACTGAAGCTTTCTTT. Supplemented by reference TRBV9 and TRBJ1-1, the full variable domain reads DSGVTQTPKHLITATGQRVTLRCSPRSGDLSVYWYQQSLDQGLQFLIQYYNGEERAKGNILERFSAQQFPDLHSELNLSSLELGDSALYFCASSVAHLSGTGEMNTEAFFGQGTRLTVV.

The CDR3 DNA reads as TGTGCCACCAGTGATCGCAGCGGTTCCCACACAGATACGCAGTATTTT. This codes for CATSDRSGSHTDTQYF. The V gene is TRBV24-1, the J gene TRBJ2-3; D may be TRBD2 (5 bases). CDR3 length: 16 residues. Germline loops: CDR1 KGHDR, CDR2 SFDVKD. V dropped 3 bases and J dropped 2 bases, with 14 bases sitting between them.